This TCR beta chain was captured by sequencing in a study of breast tumors, draining lymph nodes, adjacent tissues. Study-level results: Tumor and nontumor repertoires were significantly more similar in luminal-like than in basal-like breast cancer.

The V end lost 8 bases, the J end lost 5 bases, and 16 bases lay between the germline ends. This CDR3 comprises 13 residues. Germline CDR1 and CDR2: SGHDT and YYEEEE. Samples came from axillary lymph nodes draining the breast cancer. TCRdb re-derived calls from the multiplex PCR reads in MiXCR, one entry per CDR3 protein. The repertoire has 150,000 to 200,000 distinct CDR3 sequences, 25% to 40% of them found once; the top ten carry more than 3.5%. This clonotype was detected ten times or more. Antigen unknown. The source material was axillary lymph node tissue. The chain combines TRBV5-6 with TRBJ1-2; TRBD1 is a possible D gene (5 bases). The source is a female donor with breast cancer. Some clones in this sample may be carry-over from other donors' samples. CDR3 in amino acids: CASTIGTEYGYTF. In DNA, the CDR3 is TGTGCCAGTACCATCGGGACCGAGTATGGCTACACCTTC.